This TCR beta chain was retrieved from a study of cytomegalovirus exposure and HLA in healthy donors. Regarding the study as a whole: HLA alleles were associated with fewer than 20,000 TCR beta sequences in a later analysis at 0.05 false discovery rate. A later analysis linked a missense variant in DCLRE1C to the trimming of TCR beta V and J genes.

The donors (healthy individuals) were bone marrow donors. Of note for this clone: Its cognate antigen is unknown.

The PCR ran on 60 Vbeta and 13 Jbeta primers. In the study's own analysis: As a later analysis found, there were 80 million or so unique TCR beta chains, of which around 10 million were shared. The table came from immunoSEQ multiplex PCR; TCRdb's copy has only in-frame clones and leaves some out. V and J calls and clone size are given by that table; D and trimming were obtained from the DNA. Here the sample spans 200,000 to 250,000 clones, approximately 79% being singletons. Specimen: PBMCs. The sequence came from a man aged 50-59 years in good health and CMV-seronegative.

The CDR3 bases are TGTGCCAGCAGTTACTCGCAGTCTAGCGGTTACAATGAGCAGTTCTTC. Translated, it gives CASSYSQSSGYNEQFF. The rearrangement uses TRBV6-5 and TRBJ2-1, with TRBD2 matching over 7 bases. The junction had 6 bases not matched to a gene; V was cut back by 0 bases and J by 4 bases. The CDR3 runs to 16 residues. Germline V CDR1 and CDR2: MNHEY, SVGAGI.